Listed below are T cell receptor beta chains from one sample, sequenced in a study of T-cell memory formation after mild COVID-19. TCRdb used MiXCR to reprocess the 5' RACE reads, holding one entry per CDR3 protein. Seen here are approximately 150,000 distinct CDR3 sequences, roughly 19% observed once, and the top ten hold over 2%. The specimen sequenced was PBMCs or a T cell subset sorted from them (not recorded which). The source of these receptors is an adult woman who had mild COVID-19 (a few samples of this study predate the infection). Cell type and time point are not known. CDR3s include the opening cysteine and the closing phenylalanine or tryptophan. Each record gives: V gene, J gene, CDR3 protein.

v_call: TRBV20-1; j_call: TRBJ1-3; cdr3_aa: CSARVTGNTIYF
v_call: TRBV7-2; j_call: TRBJ1-6; cdr3_aa: CASSLDRSSYNSPLHF
v_call: TRBV29-1; j_call: TRBJ2-1; cdr3_aa: CSGGTGSGNEQFF
v_call: TRBV29-1; j_call: TRBJ2-1; cdr3_aa: CSVETPGRAYNEQFF
v_call: TRBV4-1; j_call: TRBJ2-5; cdr3_aa: CASSLGTGANQETQYF
v_call: TRBV18; j_call: TRBJ1-2; cdr3_aa: CASSPQGKGIYGYTF
v_call: TRBV9; j_call: TRBJ2-2; cdr3_aa: CASTLGGGHDGELFF
v_call: TRBV7-9; j_call: TRBJ2-7; cdr3_aa: CASILSSGGTYEQYF
v_call: TRBV12-3/TRBV12-4; j_call: TRBJ2-7; cdr3_aa: CASSRLRKDEQYF
v_call: TRBV7-9; j_call: TRBJ2-1; cdr3_aa: CASSFGTSGSDEQFF
v_call: TRBV20-1; j_call: TRBJ2-7; cdr3_aa: CSAFRESGSYEQYF
v_call: TRBV7-2; j_call: TRBJ1-1; cdr3_aa: CASSPEGLGEAFF
v_call: TRBV4-3; j_call: TRBJ2-1; cdr3_aa: CASSQVGSGMTLGNEQFF
v_call: TRBV20-1; j_call: TRBJ2-1; cdr3_aa: CSARDSAVGNEQFF
v_call: TRBV19; j_call: TRBJ2-5; cdr3_aa: CASSRMGDSETQYF
v_call: TRBV4-1; j_call: TRBJ2-5; cdr3_aa: CASSQEGGSQETQYF
v_call: TRBV27; j_call: TRBJ2-7; cdr3_aa: CASSWDGRSAEQYF
v_call: TRBV5-1; j_call: TRBJ2-3; cdr3_aa: CASGASTDTQYF
v_call: TRBV7-8; j_call: TRBJ2-7; cdr3_aa: CASSLALMGGRLESYEQYF
v_call: TRBV5-1; j_call: TRBJ2-1; cdr3_aa: CASSGAGYNEQFF
v_call: TRBV7-8; j_call: TRBJ2-7; cdr3_aa: CASSLEFGPYEQYF
v_call: TRBV20-1; j_call: TRBJ2-1; cdr3_aa: CSATPLAGVRNEQFF
v_call: TRBV7-2; j_call: TRBJ2-3; cdr3_aa: CASSHGLAGSSTDTQYF
v_call: TRBV29-1; j_call: TRBJ2-5; cdr3_aa: CSVAFWTRTKETQYF
v_call: TRBV3-1; j_call: TRBJ2-3; cdr3_aa: CASSRAGTSGRDTQYF
v_call: TRBV14; j_call: TRBJ2-5; cdr3_aa: CASSRGQVGETQYF
v_call: TRBV3-1; j_call: TRBJ2-7; cdr3_aa: CASSQNYEQYF
v_call: TRBV12-3/TRBV12-4; j_call: TRBJ2-2; cdr3_aa: CASSRTATNTGELFF
v_call: TRBV19; j_call: TRBJ1-2; cdr3_aa: CASSITQAKGAYGYTF
v_call: TRBV12-3/TRBV12-4; j_call: TRBJ2-7; cdr3_aa: CASSKGGLIYEQYF
v_call: TRBV12-3/TRBV12-4; j_call: TRBJ2-3; cdr3_aa: CASSFEYTDTQYF
v_call: TRBV29-1; j_call: TRBJ2-3; cdr3_aa: CSVVSLTATTDTQYF
v_call: TRBV2; j_call: TRBJ2-2; cdr3_aa: CASSEARGTGELFF
v_call: TRBV29-1; j_call: TRBJ2-1; cdr3_aa: CSVGLAANNEQFF
v_call: TRBV11-3; j_call: TRBJ2-2; cdr3_aa: CASSSRMRIRSNTGELFF
v_call: TRBV6-5; j_call: TRBJ2-1; cdr3_aa: CASSYQGSYNEQFF
v_call: TRBV24-1; j_call: TRBJ1-1; cdr3_aa: CATSDSSVTEAFF
v_call: TRBV5-1; j_call: TRBJ1-3; cdr3_aa: CASSSYGKGSGNTIYF
v_call: TRBV5-4; j_call: TRBJ2-5; cdr3_aa: CASSTGGLTETQYF
v_call: TRBV18; j_call: TRBJ1-1; cdr3_aa: CASSPGQGANTEAFF
v_call: TRBV15; j_call: TRBJ1-1; cdr3_aa: CATSRDYSSVDTEAFF
v_call: TRBV18; j_call: TRBJ2-3; cdr3_aa: CASSPPLETAADTQYF
v_call: TRBV7-9; j_call: TRBJ2-5; cdr3_aa: CASSLREETQYF
v_call: TRBV6-5; j_call: TRBJ1-2; cdr3_aa: CASRKPDRAGGYTF
v_call: TRBV12-3/TRBV12-4; j_call: TRBJ2-7; cdr3_aa: CASSWRQSREQYF
v_call: TRBV4-1; j_call: TRBJ2-2; cdr3_aa: CASSPPRQTGELFF
v_call: TRBV2; j_call: TRBJ2-2; cdr3_aa: CASSEQGDTGELFF
v_call: TRBV5-5; j_call: TRBJ1-2; cdr3_aa: CASSRTPGENGYTF
v_call: TRBV5-1; j_call: TRBJ2-5; cdr3_aa: CASSLDSTRAQYF
v_call: TRBV24-1; j_call: TRBJ2-3; cdr3_aa: CATSTPDSTSTDTQYF